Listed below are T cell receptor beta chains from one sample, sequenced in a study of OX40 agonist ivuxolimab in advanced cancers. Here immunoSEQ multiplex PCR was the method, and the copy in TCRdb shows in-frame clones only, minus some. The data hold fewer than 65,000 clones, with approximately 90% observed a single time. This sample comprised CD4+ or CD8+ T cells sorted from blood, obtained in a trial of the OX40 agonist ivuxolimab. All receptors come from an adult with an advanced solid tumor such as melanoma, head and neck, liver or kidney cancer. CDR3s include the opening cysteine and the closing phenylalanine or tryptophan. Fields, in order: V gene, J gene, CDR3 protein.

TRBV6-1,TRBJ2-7,CASRSSGGGSYEQYF
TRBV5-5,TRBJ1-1,CASSLDSNTEAFF
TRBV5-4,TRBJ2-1,CASSLPWGGDNEQFF
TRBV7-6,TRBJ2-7,CASSQGQLSYEQYF
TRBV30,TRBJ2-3,CAWSRGEPDTQYF
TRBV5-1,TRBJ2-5,CASSPALGTQETQYF
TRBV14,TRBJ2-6,CASSQELPGRGGANVLTF
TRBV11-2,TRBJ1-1,CASSTPRTGNTEAFF
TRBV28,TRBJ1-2,CASKVSRGYGYTF
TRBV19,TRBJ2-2,CASRGGHNTGELFF
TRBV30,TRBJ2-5,CAWRGREETQYF
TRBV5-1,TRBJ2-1,CASSLSGRGQGDEQFF
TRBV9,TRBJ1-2,CASSTSPGTRRNYGYTF
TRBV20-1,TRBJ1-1,CSAEGDTEAFF
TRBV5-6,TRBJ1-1,CASSRTGTITEAFF
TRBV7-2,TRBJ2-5,CASSPATRRETQYF
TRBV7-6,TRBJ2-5,CASSPRAGVRETQYF
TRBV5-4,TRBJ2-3,CASSLVPTDTQYF
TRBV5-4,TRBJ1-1,CASSLNGGTEAFF
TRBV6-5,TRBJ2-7,CASSDRGRSYEQYF
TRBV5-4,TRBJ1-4,CASSPVSPSEKLFF
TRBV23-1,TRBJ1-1,CASSQSAGMNTEAFF
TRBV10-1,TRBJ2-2,CASSEGPRGTGELFF
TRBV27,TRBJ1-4,CASSRQRGEKLFF
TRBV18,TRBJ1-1,CASSPNTGTEAFF
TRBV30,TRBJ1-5,CAWSFGQNNQPQHF
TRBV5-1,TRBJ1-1,CASSLYGGLEAFF
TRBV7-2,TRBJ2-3,CASSLGGAVRDTQYF
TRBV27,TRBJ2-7,CASSFGTGFLGIPYEQYF
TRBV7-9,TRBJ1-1,CASSSTPQTNTEAFF
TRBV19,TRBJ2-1,CASSTAGLGYNEQFF
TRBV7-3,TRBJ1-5,CAREGQHF
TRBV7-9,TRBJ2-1,CASSLSSRGGSYNEQFF
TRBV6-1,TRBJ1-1,CASIKKGEGNTEAFF
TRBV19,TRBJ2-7,CASGRGGQGVYEQYF
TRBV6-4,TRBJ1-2,CASSVTPTNYGYTF
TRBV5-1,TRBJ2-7,CASSLGSWSYEQYF
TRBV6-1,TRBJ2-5,CASSERRGRASSERETQYF
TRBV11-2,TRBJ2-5,CASSLDRDKETQYF
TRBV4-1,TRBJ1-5,CASSQVLLQPQHF
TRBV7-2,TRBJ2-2,CASSRLAGGIRTTGELFF
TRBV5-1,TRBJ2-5,CASSPPQGRETQYF
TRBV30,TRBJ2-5,CAWRQRGDQYF
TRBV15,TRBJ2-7,CATSGQTGGYEQYF
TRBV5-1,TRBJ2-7,CATREGSINEQYF
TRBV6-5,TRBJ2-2,CASSRQGYTGELFF
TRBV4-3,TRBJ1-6,CASSQETRRRGGNSPLHF
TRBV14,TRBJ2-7,CASSPQGLAGKRYEQYF
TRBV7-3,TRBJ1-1,CASSPMGGTGGTEAFF
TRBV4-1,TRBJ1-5,CASSQDGGYSNQPQHF
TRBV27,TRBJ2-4,CASSLGTVLAKNIQYF
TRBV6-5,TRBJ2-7,CASSSNRGQGAVGQYF
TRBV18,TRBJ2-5,CASSPGVQETQYF
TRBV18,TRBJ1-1,CASSPQVLENTEAFF